Included here is one TCR beta chain sequence, with context. Four or five patients' CD4+ populations were sorted into CD25+CD127- cells. In each case, RNA was isolated and then reverse transcribed into cDNA as the sequencing template. Libraries were prepared by immunoSEQ multiplex PCR; TCRdb keeps only in-frame clonotypes and omits some of them. The sample has 6,000 to 8,500 clones; just over 70% are singletons. This entry comes from a study of CD8+ T cells in alopecia areata. CDR1 LNHDA and CDR2 SQIVND come from the germline V gene (reference sequence). Between the trimmed V and J ends, which lost 9 bases and 2 bases, there was a span of 23 bases. This CDR3 has 17 residues.

The specimen was CD4+ Tregs sorted from blood. The clonotype was recovered from a human donor with alopecia areata. The chain recombines TRBV19 with TRBJ2-4, with a weak D call TRBD1 (5 bases). The CDR3 sequence: CASGNWTLDPTKNIQYF. In nucleotides, the CDR3 is TGTGCCAGCGGTAACTGGACATTGGATCCTACCAAAAACATTCAGTACTTC.